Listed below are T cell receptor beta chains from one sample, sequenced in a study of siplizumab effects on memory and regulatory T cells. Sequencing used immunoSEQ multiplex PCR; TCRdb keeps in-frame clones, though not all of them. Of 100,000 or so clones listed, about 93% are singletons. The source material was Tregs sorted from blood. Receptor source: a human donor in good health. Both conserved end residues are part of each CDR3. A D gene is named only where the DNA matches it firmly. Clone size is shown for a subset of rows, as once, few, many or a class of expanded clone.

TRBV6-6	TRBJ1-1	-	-	TGTGCCAGCACCGATACAGGTGCCGGGAGAGCTTTCTTT	CASTDTGAGRAFF
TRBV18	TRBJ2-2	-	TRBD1	TGTGCCAGCTCGTTCACCCAGGGGGATCTACGCCGGGAGCTGTTTTTT	CASSFTQGDLRRELFF
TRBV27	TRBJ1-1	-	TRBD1	TGTGCCAGCAGTCCGGGGGACAGGTACACTGAAGCTTTCTTT	CASSPGDRYTEAFF
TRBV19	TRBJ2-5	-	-	TGTGCCAGTAGCAGGGAAGAGACCCAGTACTTC	CASSREETQYF
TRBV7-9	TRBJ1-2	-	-	TGTGCCAGCAGCCAGCCTGAGGGATACTATGGCTACACCTTC	CASSQPEGYYGYTF
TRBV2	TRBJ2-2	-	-	TGTGCCAGCAGTGGTGTAGCGACCGGGGAGCTGTTTTTT	CASSGVATGELFF
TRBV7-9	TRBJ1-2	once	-	TGTGCCAGCAGCTTACCCCCCTTGACACCTGCGGTTTATGGCTACACCTTC	CASSLPPLTPAVYGYTF
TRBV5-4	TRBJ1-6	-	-	TGTGCCAGCAGCTTGGCAGAGTTCAATTCACCCCTCCACTTT	CASSLAEFNSPLHF
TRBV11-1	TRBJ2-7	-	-	TGTGCCAGCAGCTCAATAACGAACACTATCTACGAGCAGTACTTC	CASSSITNTIYEQYF
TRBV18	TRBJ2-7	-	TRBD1	TGTGCCAGCTCACCGGGACAGCTCTACGAGCAGTACTTC	CASSPGQLYEQYF
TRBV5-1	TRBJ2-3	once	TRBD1	TGCGCCAGCAGCCTAGGGACAGGGGGCTGGGATACGCAGTATTTT	CASSLGTGGWDTQYF
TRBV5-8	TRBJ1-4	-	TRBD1	TGTGCCAGCAGCCGTGCCGGGACAGCGAATGAAAAACTGTTTTTT	CASSRAGTANEKLFF
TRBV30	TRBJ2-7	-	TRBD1	TGTGCCTGGGTTTCCGCCGGGACAGTAGCCTACGAGCAGTACTTC	CAWVSAGTVAYEQYF
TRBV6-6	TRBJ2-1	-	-	TGTGCCAGCAGTTATTTGTTTAATGAGCAGTTCTTC	CASSYLFNEQFF
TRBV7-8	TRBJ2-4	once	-	TGTGCCAGCAGCTTAGGGGTAGGGGCAATCAAAAACATTCAGTACTTC	CASSLGVGAIKNIQYF
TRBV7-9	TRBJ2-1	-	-	TGTGCCAGCAGCTTAGTCCCTCTAGCCGCGGTCCACAATGAGCAGTTCTTC	CASSLVPLAAVHNEQFF
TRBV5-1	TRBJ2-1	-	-	TGCGCCAGCAGCCGCAACGATGGGATCAGACGGCAGTTCTTC	CASSRNDGIRRQFF
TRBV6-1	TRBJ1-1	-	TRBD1	TGTGCCAGCAGTGATTGGGGACAGCTATCTGTTGAAGCTTTCTTT	CASSDWGQLSVEAFF
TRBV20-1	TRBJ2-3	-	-	TGCAGTGCTAGGGTCCTAGATACGCAGTATTTT	CSARVLDTQYF
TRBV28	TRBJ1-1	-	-	TGTGCCAGCACCTTTCTAAGGGGTCGCACTGAAGCTTTCTTT	CASTFLRGRTEAFF
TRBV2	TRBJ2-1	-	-	TGTGCCAGCAGGCGGGACAGTAGGTACAATGAGCAGTTCTTC	CASRRDSRYNEQFF
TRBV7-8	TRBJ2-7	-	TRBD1	TGTGCCAGCAGCTTTGGTCCGGGACAGTACTCCTACGAGCAGTACTTC	CASSFGPGQYSYEQYF
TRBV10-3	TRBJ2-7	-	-	TGTGCCATCGGAGACAGCGGCTCGTACGAGCAGTACTTC	CAIGDSGSYEQYF
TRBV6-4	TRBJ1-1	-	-	TGTGCCAGCAGTGTAGAGGCGAACACTGAAGCTTTCTTT	CASSVEANTEAFF
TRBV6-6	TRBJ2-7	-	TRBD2	TGTGCCAGCAGTCGAAGTAGCGGGGGAGGAAACTACGAGCAGTACTTC	CASSRSSGGGNYEQYF
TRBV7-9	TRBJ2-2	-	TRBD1	TGTGCCAGCAGCTTTGGGACAGCGAACACCGGGGAGCTGTTTTTT	CASSFGTANTGELFF
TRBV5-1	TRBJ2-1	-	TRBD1	TGCGCCAGCAGCTTGGGGGACAGGGAGTACAATGAGCAGTTCTTC	CASSLGDREYNEQFF
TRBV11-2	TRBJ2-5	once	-	TGTGCCAGCAGCCCGCGGGTTGGAGGGGGCGCAGGAGAGACCCAGTACTTC	CASSPRVGGGAGETQYF
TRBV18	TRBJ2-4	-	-	TGTGCCAGCTCACCACAACAAAAAGTGTCCTCCGAAAACATTCAGTACTTC	CASSPQQKVSSENIQYF
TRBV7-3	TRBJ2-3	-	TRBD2	TGTGCCAGCAGCTTTAGCGGGAAATCATCAGATACGCAGTATTTT	CASSFSGKSSDTQYF
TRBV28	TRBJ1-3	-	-	TGTGCCAGCAGGTATACCTCGGGAAACACCATATATTTT	CASRYTSGNTIYF
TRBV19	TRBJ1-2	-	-	TGTGCCAGCCGGGGTACGACGGACTATGGCTACACCTTC	CASRGTTDYGYTF
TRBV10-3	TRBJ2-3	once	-	TGTGCCATCATTCCTGGTTTTTCGTCAGATACGCAGTATTTT	CAIIPGFSSDTQYF
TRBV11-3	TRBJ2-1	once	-	TGTGCCAGCAGCCGGGACTCAAAATACGCCTACAATGAGCAGTTCTTC	CASSRDSKYAYNEQFF
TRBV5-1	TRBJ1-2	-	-	TGCGCCAGCAGCTTGCAACAGCCCCATGGCTACACCTTC	CASSLQQPHGYTF
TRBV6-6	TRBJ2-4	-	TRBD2	TGTGCCAGCGCTAGTCGGGCGGGGGGCCTCGGAAACATTCAGTACTTC	CASASRAGGLGNIQYF
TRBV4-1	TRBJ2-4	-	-	TGCGCCAGCAGCCAAGACGTAGTAGTGAGAAACATTCAGTACTTC	CASSQDVVVRNIQYF
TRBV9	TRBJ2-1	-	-	TGTGCCAGCAGCGCCCAGAGGGGAAATGAGCAGTTCTTC	CASSAQRGNEQFF
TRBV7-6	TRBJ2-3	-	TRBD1	TGTGCCAGCAGCTTAGAAAGGGGACAGGGGGCAATAGATACGCAGTATTTT	CASSLERGQGAIDTQYF
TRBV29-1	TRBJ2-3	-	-	TGCAGCGTTGAGTATACAGATACGCAGTATTTT	CSVEYTDTQYF
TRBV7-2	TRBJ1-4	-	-	TGTGCCAGCAGCTCCCGTGGGGGGCGGGAAGAAAAACTGTTTTTT	CASSSRGGREEKLFF
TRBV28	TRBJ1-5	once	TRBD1	TGTGCCAGCGTCGGGACAGGGGTTAGCAATCAGCCCCAGCATTTT	CASVGTGVSNQPQHF
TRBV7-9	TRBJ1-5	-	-	TGTGCCAGCAGCTCGGAGGGGTCGAGCAATCAGCCCCAGCATTTT	CASSSEGSSNQPQHF
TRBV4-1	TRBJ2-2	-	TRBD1	TGCGCCAGCAGCCAAGTTCCTGGACAGGGCACCGGGGAGCTGTTTTTT	CASSQVPGQGTGELFF
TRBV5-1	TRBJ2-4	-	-	TGCGCCAGCAGCTTGGAGGGGACCTACCTAGACATTCAGTACTTC	CASSLEGTYLDIQYF
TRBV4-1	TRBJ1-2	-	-	TGCGCCAGCAGCCGGGCAACGGAGGAGGGCCTCGGGGGCTACACCTTC	CASSRATEEGLGGYTF
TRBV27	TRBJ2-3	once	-	TGTGCCAGCAGCCAACAAAACACAGATACGCAGTATTTT	CASSQQNTDTQYF
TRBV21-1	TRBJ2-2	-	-	TGTGCCAGCAGCACATCGCGTCCCGGGGAGCTGTTTTTT	CASSTSRPGELFF
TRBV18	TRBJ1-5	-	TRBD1	TGTGCCAGCTCACCACCGTACTACGGGCAGGGGGCCAATCAGCCCCAGCATTTT	CASSPPYYGQGANQPQHF
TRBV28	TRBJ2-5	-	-	TGTGCCAGCAGCTCCAAACCCGACAGATGGTACCAAGAGACCCAGTACTTC	CASSSKPDRWYQETQYF
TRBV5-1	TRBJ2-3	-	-	TGCGCCAGCAGCCGAACGAACACAGATACGCAGTATTTT	CASSRTNTDTQYF
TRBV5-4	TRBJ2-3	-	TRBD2	TGTGCCAGCAGCTTGTACTTGCTAGCGGGAGTATTTGATTTGGATACGCAGTATTTT	CASSLYLLAGVFDLDTQYF
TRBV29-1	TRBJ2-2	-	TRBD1	TGCAGCGTTGAGGGGACAGTTCTAGGGGAGCTGTTTTTT	CSVEGTVLGELFF
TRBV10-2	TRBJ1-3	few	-	TGCGCCAGCAGTGTCGCGGGAAACACCATATATTTT	CASSVAGNTIYF
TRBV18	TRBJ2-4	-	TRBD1	TGTGCCAGCTCACCCGGGACAGTCAAAAACATTCAGTACTTC	CASSPGTVKNIQYF
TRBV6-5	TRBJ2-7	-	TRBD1	TGTGCCAGCAGTTACGTACAGGGGGGCCACGAGCAGTACTTC	CASSYVQGGHEQYF
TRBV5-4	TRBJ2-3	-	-	TGTGCCAGCAGCTTGTATGGTCCCACAGATACGCAGTATTTT	CASSLYGPTDTQYF